This is a list of T cell receptor beta chains from one sample in a study of shared clonotypes between healthy human individuals. Profiling relied on immunoSEQ multiplex PCR, and the TCRdb table lists in-frame clones only, not all of them. The table lists roughly 2 million clones, about 94% of them singletons. Sample: naive CD8+ T cells sorted from blood. All receptors come from a man aged 18 to 30 in good health. The CDR3 runs from the conserved cysteine through the conserved F or W. D genes are given only for firm matches. The size field is filled for only some rows; it gives once, few, many or a size class.

TRBV13	TRBJ2-3	NA	NA	TGTGCCAGCAGTCATAGTACGAGCGCGAGTGCGCAGTATTTT	CASSHSTSASAQYF
TRBV4-3	TRBJ1-5	once	NA	TGCGCCAGCAGCCAAGATAGTAGTGGCAATCAGCCCCAGCATTTT	CASSQDSSGNQPQHF
TRBV5-1	TRBJ2-5	NA	NA	TGCGCCAGCAGCTTGGAAGGCGGGGTCCTCCAAGAGACCCAGTACTTC	CASSLEGGVLQETQYF
TRBV13	TRBJ2-1	once	TRBD1	TGTGCCAGCAGCTTGCAGGGGGCGAAAAATGAGCAGTTCTTC	CASSLQGAKNEQFF
TRBV2	TRBJ2-7	NA	NA	TGTGCCAGCTTTTACCCCCCGGACAAGGAGACCTACGAGCAGTACTTC	CASFYPPDKETYEQYF
TRBV10-2	TRBJ2-2	NA	TRBD2	TGCGCCAGCAGTGATGGTGTCGGGACTATTAACACCGGGGAGCTGTTTTTT	CASSDGVGTINTGELFF
TRBV12-5	TRBJ2-3	NA	NA	TGTGCTAGTGGTGCTCCCCTTACCCCAGATACGCAGTATTTT	CASGAPLTPDTQYF
TRBV7-9	TRBJ2-5	NA	TRBD2	TGTGCCAGCAGCTTTAGCGGGGGCGCGGAGACCCAGTACTTC	CASSFSGGAETQYF
TRBV5-1	TRBJ2-6	NA	NA	TGCGCCAGCAGCTTCCCCGACAGCTCTGGGGCCAACGTCCTGACTTTC	CASSFPDSSGANVLTF
TRBV10-2	TRBJ2-3	NA	NA	TGCGCCAGCAGTGATTTTTACAGGGAAACTAGCACAGATACGCAGTATTTT	CASSDFYRETSTDTQYF
TRBV5-4	TRBJ1-6	NA	NA	TGTGCCAGCAGCTTCGACCTGGCGGGTTCACCCCTCCACTTT	CASSFDLAGSPLHF